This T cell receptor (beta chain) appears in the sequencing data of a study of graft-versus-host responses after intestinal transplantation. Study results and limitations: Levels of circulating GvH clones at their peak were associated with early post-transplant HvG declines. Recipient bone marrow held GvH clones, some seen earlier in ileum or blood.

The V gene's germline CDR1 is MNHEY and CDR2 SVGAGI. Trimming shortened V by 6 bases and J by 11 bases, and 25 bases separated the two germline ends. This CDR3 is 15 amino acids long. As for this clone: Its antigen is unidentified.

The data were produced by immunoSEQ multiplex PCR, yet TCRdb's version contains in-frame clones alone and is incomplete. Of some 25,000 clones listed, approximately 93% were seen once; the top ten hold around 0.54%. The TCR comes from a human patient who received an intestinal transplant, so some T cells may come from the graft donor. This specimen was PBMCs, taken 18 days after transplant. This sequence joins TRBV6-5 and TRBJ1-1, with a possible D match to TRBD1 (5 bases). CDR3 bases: TGTGCCAGCAGCACCACCCCGGGACTCAGGGAAGGGGCTTTCTTT. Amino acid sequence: CASSTTPGLREGAFF.